These T cell receptor beta chains were read from a single sample in a study of shared clonotypes between healthy human individuals. The method was immunoSEQ multiplex PCR; TCRdb's version includes in-frame clones alone and lacks a portion of them. Of hundreds of thousands of clones listed, around 72% are singletons. The sequenced sample was memory CD4+ T cells sorted from blood. The source of these receptors is a woman aged 25 to 45 in good health. Each CDR3 is given with its conserved first and last residue. The D gene is left open where the match is weak. Rows give clone size only sometimes, using once, few, many, or a class for an expanded clone.

cdr3_nt cdr3_aa v_call clone_size d_call j_call
TGCGCCAGCAGCCCGGGCGTGAACACTGAAGCTTTCTTT CASSPGVNTEAFF TRBV5-1 NA NA TRBJ1-1
TGTGCCAGCACTACCGGAGGCCTACCTTACGAGCAGTACTTC CASTTGGLPYEQYF TRBV28 NA NA TRBJ2-7
TGTGCCAGTAGACGGGGGCACGGCAATCAGCCCCAGCATTTT CASRRGHGNQPQHF TRBV19 NA NA TRBJ1-5
TGTGCCAGCAGTGTCCAGGGTGAATCCACTGAAGCTTTCTTT CASSVQGESTEAFF TRBV25-1 NA NA TRBJ1-1
TGTGCCAGTAGTATGCAGAGCTCCTACGAGCAGTACTTC CASSMQSSYEQYF TRBV19 NA NA TRBJ2-7
TGCGCCAGCAGCCAAGTATTAAGCACCGGGGAGCTGTTTTTT CASSQVLSTGELFF TRBV4-1 once NA TRBJ2-2
TGTGCCAGCGTCGCGGGAGCAAATCAGCCCCAGCATTTT CASVAGANQPQHF TRBV2 few NA TRBJ1-5
TGTGCCATCAAACCGACAGAGATGAACACTGAAGCTTTCTTT CAIKPTEMNTEAFF TRBV10-3 NA NA TRBJ1-1
TGTGCCAGCTCCCGGGAAGGGAACAATCAGCCCCAGCATTTT CASSREGNNQPQHF TRBV2 NA NA TRBJ1-5
TGTGCCAGCAGCCAAGGTGGATTGGGTGGCTATGAGCAGTTCTTC CASSQGGLGGYEQFF TRBV4-2 NA NA TRBJ2-1
TGTGCCAGCGCCCGCTCGGGACAGGGTAATGGCTACACCTTC CASARSGQGNGYTF TRBV18 NA TRBD1 TRBJ1-2
TGTGCCAGCTCAGGGGTAACGGGAGATAAGGATGAGCAGTTCTTC CASSGVTGDKDEQFF TRBV18 NA NA TRBJ2-1
TGTGCCAGCAGCGTTCAGTACAATGAGCAGTTCTTC CASSVQYNEQFF TRBV7-2 NA NA TRBJ2-1
TGTGCCAGCAGCCCCCAGCGGGAGTGGGAGCAGTTCTTC CASSPQREWEQFF TRBV7-3 NA TRBD2 TRBJ2-1
TGCGCCAGCAGTGGGGGGGGCGCAGAGACCCAGTACTTC CASSGGGAETQYF TRBV5-1 NA NA TRBJ2-5
TGTGCCAGCAGCCAGCCGGACAGGGATTTCTACGAGCAGTACTTC CASSQPDRDFYEQYF TRBV4-2 once TRBD1 TRBJ2-7
TGTGCCAGCAGCGTAGTCGCCCCGGCCGTTACGCAGTATTTT CASSVVAPAVTQYF TRBV9 NA NA TRBJ2-3
TGCGCCAGCAGCTTGGCCAGGGCGGACACCGGGGAGCTGTTTTTT CASSLARADTGELFF TRBV5-1 few NA TRBJ2-2
TGTGCCAGCAGAGAGCTATCGGGCACTGAAGCTTTCTTT CASRELSGTEAFF TRBV5-5 NA NA TRBJ1-1
TGCGCCAGCAGCCACAAGAAGGGGGACGGGGGAGAGCCCCAGCATTTT CASSHKKGDGGEPQHF TRBV4-1 NA NA TRBJ1-5
TGTGCCAGCAGTCTACATAAGCAGTACTTC CASSLHKQYF TRBV27 NA NA TRBJ2-7
TGCAGCGTTGCTACAGGGAGAACTGAAGCTTTCTTT CSVATGRTEAFF TRBV29-1 NA NA TRBJ1-1
TGTGCCAGCAGCGCGACTAGCGGGGGGGAGACCCAGTACTTC CASSATSGGETQYF TRBV14 NA TRBD2 TRBJ2-5
TGTGCCAGCAGCCAAGAGGTCTACAATGAGCAGTTCTTC CASSQEVYNEQFF TRBV28 NA NA TRBJ2-1
TGTGCCAGCAGAGTTGAAAATGAGCAGTTCTTC CASRVENEQFF TRBV6-1 NA NA TRBJ2-1
TGTGCCATCAGGGGGAGCGGGAGGGCCGGATCCACCGGGGAGCTGTTTTTT CAIRGSGRAGSTGELFF TRBV10-3 NA TRBD2 TRBJ2-2
TGTGCCAGCAGTGAGAGGCAAATTAACTATGGCTACACCTTC CASSERQINYGYTF TRBV2 NA NA TRBJ1-2
TGTGCCAGCAGTAGGTGGGAGGGGGACACTGAAGCTTTCTTT CASSRWEGDTEAFF TRBV6-5 NA NA TRBJ1-1
TGTGCCAGTAGTATGAGGCTAGCGGGAGGGCTTTTTCGGGCGGAGACCCAGTACTTC CASSMRLAGGLFRAETQYF TRBV19 NA TRBD2 TRBJ2-5
TGTGCCAGCAGCTGGGACCTTATGGGTCGCGGGACCCAGTACTTC CASSWDLMGRGTQYF TRBV11-2 NA NA TRBJ2-5
TGTGCCAGCAGCTTTGGGACTAGCGGGATCGATGAGCAGTTCTTC CASSFGTSGIDEQFF TRBV7-9 few TRBD2 TRBJ2-1
TGCGCCAGCAGCTTTGGCAGGGGGCAAGATACGCAGTATTTT CASSFGRGQDTQYF TRBV5-1 once TRBD1 TRBJ2-3
TGTGCCAGCAGCTTAGCCTTATCCGGGACAGGGGTCTATGGCTACACCTTC CASSLALSGTGVYGYTF TRBV11-2 NA TRBD1 TRBJ1-2
TGCGCCAGCAGCCGCTCGGGGAACAGCTCCTACAATGAGCAGTTCTTC CASSRSGNSSYNEQFF TRBV4-1 NA NA TRBJ2-1
TGTGCCAGCAGGACAGGGGCCGAAGCTTTCTTT CASRTGAEAFF TRBV28 NA TRBD1 TRBJ1-1
TGTGCCAGCAGCTTGGGGGCTAGCGGGCAACGCGGTGAGCAGTTCTTC CASSLGASGQRGEQFF TRBV11-3 NA TRBD2 TRBJ2-1
TGTGCCAGCAGCTCGGGACTAGCGGGAGGTGAGCAGTTCTTC CASSSGLAGGEQFF TRBV7-2 NA TRBD2 TRBJ2-1
TGTGCCAGCAGCGATGGACTAGCGGGAACAGATACGCAGTATTTT CASSDGLAGTDTQYF TRBV7-3 NA TRBD2 TRBJ2-3
TGTGCCAGCAGCCCCCCGGGCTCGGAGACCCAGTACTTC CASSPPGSETQYF TRBV5-8 many NA TRBJ2-5
TGTGCCAGCAGCGCGCAGGTAAACACTGAAGCTTTCTTT CASSAQVNTEAFF TRBV7-7 NA NA TRBJ1-1
TGTGCTAGTGGTTTGGTACTAGGGCAGGGTTTTCGGGGCTACACCTTC CASGLVLGQGFRGYTF TRBV12-5 NA NA TRBJ1-2
TGTGCCTGGAAAAATGGGACTAGCGGGAGAGCTTACGAGCAGTACTTC CAWKNGTSGRAYEQYF TRBV30 once TRBD2 TRBJ2-7
TGTGCCAGCAATGACCCCGGGACACACAACACTGAAGCTTTCTTT CASNDPGTHNTEAFF TRBV19 NA NA TRBJ1-1
TGTGCCAGCAGCTGGGCGGGCAGCTCCTACGAGCAGTACTTC CASSWAGSSYEQYF TRBV7-3 NA NA TRBJ2-7
TGTGCCAGCAGGAGGCGGGATTCCTACAATGAGCAGTTCTTC CASRRRDSYNEQFF TRBV2 NA NA TRBJ2-1
TGTGCCAGCAGCCAGGGTAGCGGGAGCCAAGAGACCCAGTACTTC CASSQGSGSQETQYF TRBV4-2 NA TRBD2 TRBJ2-5
TGTGCCACCAGCAGAGACCGGGACCTCGGGACAGGCGAGCAGTACTTC CATSRDRDLGTGEQYF TRBV15 NA TRBD1 TRBJ2-7
TGTGCCAGTAGTATAGCGGGAGGGGTTGATACGCAGTATTTT CASSIAGGVDTQYF TRBV19 NA TRBD2 TRBJ2-3
TGCGCCAGCAGCTTGGCCGACAGGGTATACAATGAGCAGTTCTTC CASSLADRVYNEQFF TRBV5-1 once TRBD1 TRBJ2-1
TGTGCCAGCAGCTACGGGACTAGCGCGTACCAAGAGACCCAGTACTTC CASSYGTSAYQETQYF TRBV7-2 once TRBD2 TRBJ2-5
TGTGCCAGCAGCGAGGACACTGAAGCTTTCTTT CASSEDTEAFF TRBV2 NA NA TRBJ1-1
TGTGCCAGCTCCCGCGGACGCCACACTGAAGCTTTCTTT CASSRGRHTEAFF TRBV7-3 few NA TRBJ1-1
TGTGCCAGCAGCCCAACCATACTCGAGGGGGGTGGCTACACCTTC CASSPTILEGGGYTF TRBV28 many NA TRBJ1-2
TGTGCCAGCAGCCCTTTAGGGGGCGGGGAGCTGTTTTTT CASSPLGGGELFF TRBV6-5 NA NA TRBJ2-2
TGTGCCAGCAGCTTATGGACTAGCGGTGGATTATTGGAGACCCAGTACTTC CASSLWTSGGLLETQYF TRBV7-8 many TRBD2 TRBJ2-5
TGTGCCAGCAGTTTATCCACAGTGTCCGGCTATGGCTACACCTTC CASSLSTVSGYGYTF TRBV27 few NA TRBJ1-2